The 29 T cell receptor beta chains given below trace back to one sample, sequenced in a study of identical twins. In TCRdb, the 5' RACE reads were re-called with MiXCR into one record per CDR3 protein. The sample contains fewer than 650,000 distinct CDR3 sequences, roughly 7.2% of which appear only once. The same data also contributed to another study, on yellow fever vaccine responses in identical twins.

Sequenced: PBMCs. Receptors originate from a woman between 18 and 30 years old in good health.

The chain links TRBV20-1 to TRBJ2-3; perhaps TRBD2 as D (5 bases). The germline CDR1 and CDR2 sequences are DFQATT and SNEGSKA (reference sequence). The ends were cut back, 6 bases at V and 0 bases at J, with 13 bases in the middle. The CDR3 has 14 amino acids. As DNA, the CDR3 is TGCAGTGCCCCAGCGGCGACTAGCACAGATACGCAGTATTTT. Translation: CSAPAATSTDTQYF.

This clonotype turned up a few times. The gene calls are TRBV28 and TRBJ1-2, with 9 bases matching TRBD1. Germline assignment: CDR1 MDHEN and CDR2 SYDVKM. CDR3 length: 14 amino acids. Trimming at V came to 3 bases and at J to 4 bases, leaving 3 bases not matched to a gene. CDR3 region: CASSLKQGAYGYTF. The CDR3 DNA reads as TGTGCCAGCAGTTTGAAACAGGGGGCCTATGGCTACACCTTC.

V gene TRBV9 combines with J gene TRBJ2-3, with 7 bases that match TRBD1. The V gene end was trimmed by 4 bases and the J gene end by 2 bases; junction bases not matched to a gene: 13. Looked up from germline, CDR1 is SGDLS and CDR2 is YYNGEE. The CDR3 has 17 residues. Here the CDR3 DNA reads TGTGCCAGCAGCACTCTCCGGGACAGCGGCTTCACAGATACGCAGTATTTT. It specifies CASSTLRDSGFTDTQYF.

V and J are TRBV12-3 or TRBV12-4 and TRBJ1-6; D possibly corresponds to TRBD1 (5 bases). Trimming cost V 7 bases and J 10 bases, with 14 bases left between them. The CDR3 sequence is 13 residues long. The CDR3 DNA sequence: TGTGCCAGCACCCTAGGGGTCGGGTCACCCCTCCACTTT. Translated, it gives CASTLGVGSPLHF.

This clonotype was recorded many times. The V call is TRBV24-1, the J call TRBJ2-1; 16 positions match TRBD2. The junction had 6 bases not matched to a gene; V was cut back by 5 bases and J by 0 bases. Germline lookup yields CDR1 KGHDR and CDR2 SFDVKD. CDR3 size: 19 residues. The CDR3 DNA reads TGTGCCACCAGTGGCGGGACTAGCGGGAGGGTTAGCTCCTACAATGAGCAGTTCTTC. It specifies CATSGGTSGRVSSYNEQFF.

This clonotype was detected ten times or more. V and J are TRBV11-2 and TRBJ1-1; D gene uncertain. The CDR3 consists of 12 residues. Germline V gives CDR1 SGHAT, CDR2 FQNNGV. The V end was cut by 8 bases, the J end by 2 bases, with 9 bases between. In DNA form, the CDR3 reads TGTGCCAGCTCATCCCAAAACACTGAAGCTTTCTTT. Amino acids: CASSSQNTEAFF.

This clonotype was observed at least ten times. The chain uses TRBV5-1 and TRBJ2-2; 10 nucleotides agree with TRBD1. The CDR3 loop spans 15 amino acids. The ends lost 4 bases at V and 7 bases at J; junction bases unmatched: 7. CDR1 is SGHRS, CDR2 YFSETQ, per germline. The CDR3 loop is CASSPGQGIIGELFF. In nucleotides, the CDR3 is TGCGCCAGCAGCCCGGGACAGGGGATTATCGGGGAGCTGTTTTTT.

V usage is TRBV7-9 and J usage is TRBJ2-7; 7 positions agree with TRBD2. The V and J ends lost 1 base and 3 bases, in that order; junction bases with no gene match: 6. The germline V gene has CDR1 SEHNR and CDR2 FQNEAQ (reference sequence). The length of the CDR3 is 15 residues. CDR3 DNA sequence: TGTGCCAGCAGCTTAGGTTCTAGCGGACTCTACGAGCAGTACTTC. Amino acids: CASSLGSSGLYEQYF.

In this sample, this clonotype turned up many times. The V and J genes are TRBV29-1 and TRBJ2-2; the match to TRBD1 covers 12 bases. Germline trimming cut 7 bases from V and 4 bases from J; bases unmatched to any gene: 13. Looked up from germline, CDR1 is SQVTM and CDR2 is ANQGSEA. The CDR3 is 17 residues long. The CDR3: CSALTYGTGGPTGELFF. CDR3 sequence (DNA): TGCAGCGCCTTAACGTACGGGACAGGGGGCCCCACCGGGGAGCTGTTTTTT.

This clonotype was seen repeatedly, ten times or more. The V gene is TRBV5-5, the J gene TRBJ1-1; no definite D call. Trimming removed 1 base from V and 5 bases from J, with 9 bases in between. The CDR3 sequence is 13 residues long. Per germline, CDR1 SGHKS and CDR2 YYEKEE (reference sequence). As DNA, the CDR3 is TGTGCCAGCAGCTTGCCTGGACGGACTGAAGCTTTCTTT. Translated, it gives CASSLPGRTEAFF.

V and J are TRBV20-1 and TRBJ2-2, with a weak D call TRBD2 (6 bases). Between the trimmed V and J ends, which lost 5 bases and 5 bases, there was a span of 18 bases. CDR1 DFQATT and CDR2 SNEGSKA come from the germline V gene (reference sequence). The length of the CDR3 is 15 residues. The CDR3, as DNA: TGCAGTGCTTGTTCATCTAGCGTCGGAACCGGGGAGCTGTTTTTT. This encodes CSACSSSVGTGELFF.

This clonotype was picked up a small number of times. The rearrangement joins TRBV10-3 to TRBJ2-2; 12 nucleotides match TRBD1. The V gene's germline CDR1 is ENHRY and CDR2 SYGVKD. The CDR3 sequence is 15 residues long. Trimming removed 8 bases from V and 6 bases from J; junction bases left unmatched: 7. The CDR3 region is CAIAPGTGGPGELFF. The CDR3 DNA is TGTGCCATCGCCCCCGGGACAGGGGGCCCCGGGGAGCTGTTTTTT.

V and J are TRBV24-1 and TRBJ2-6, with D perhaps TRBD1 (6 bases). The CDR3 totals 18 residues. With 3 bases removed from V and 0 bases from J, the gap between germline ends came to 14 bases. From germline, CDR1 is KGHDR and CDR2 SFDVKD. The CDR3 region is CATSDGRQDNSGANVLTF. As DNA, the CDR3 is TGTGCCACCAGTGATGGCCGACAGGACAACTCTGGGGCCAACGTCCTGACTTTC.

The chain has TRBV19 and TRBJ2-5, with 12 nucleotides matching TRBD2. Germline trimming cut 4 bases from V and 7 bases from J; bases unmatched to any gene: 1. Germline V gene sequence: CDR1 LNHDA, CDR2 SQIVND (reference sequence). The CDR3 has 13 amino acids. CDR3 region: CASSTGLAGTQYF. CDR3 nucleotide sequence: TGTGCCAGTAGTACGGGACTAGCGGGGACCCAGTACTTC.

The chain recombines TRBV3-1 with TRBJ1-3; no clear D. Trimming took off 1 base at V and 3 bases at J, with 10 bases between the two ends. The germline CDR1 and CDR2 sequences are LGHDT and YNNKEL (reference sequence). This CDR3 has 15 amino acids. The CDR3 here is CASSQGPNLGNTIYF. CDR3 DNA: TGTGCCAGCAGCCAAGGTCCGAATCTTGGAAACACCATATATTTT.

This clonotype was counted only a few times. CDR3 DNA: TGTGCCAGCAGCTTTATCCTTAGCGTAGGTTACGAGCAGTACTTC. It specifies CASSFILSVGYEQYF. The rearrangement uses TRBV11-2 and TRBJ2-7, with a weak D call TRBD2 (5 bases). Germline V gene sequence: CDR1 SGHAT, CDR2 FQNNGV. This CDR3 contains 15 residues. The ends were cut back, 3 bases at V and 4 bases at J, with 16 bases in the middle.

This clonotype was found a few times. CDR3 loop: CASSLVLGEETQYF. The CDR3 region has the DNA TGCGCCAGCAGCTTGGTTTTAGGAGAAGAGACCCAGTACTTC. The V gene is TRBV5-1, the J gene TRBJ2-5, with no clear D. The V end was cut by 0 bases, the J end by 3 bases, with 9 bases between. This CDR3 contains 14 residues. The V gene's germline CDR1 is SGHRS and CDR2 YFSETQ.

This chain uses TRBV5-1 with TRBJ2-1; weak D call: TRBD2 (6 bases). V lost 3 bases, J lost 3 bases, and 13 bases lay in between. The CDR3 length is 15 residues. In germline, CDR1 is SGHRS, CDR2 YFSETQ. CDR3 sequence: CASSSGDLLYNEQFF. In nucleotides, the CDR3 is TGCGCCAGCAGCTCGGGGGACTTACTCTACAATGAGCAGTTCTTC.

This clonotype came up a few times. The chain couples TRBV7-9 to TRBJ2-3; TRBD2 matches 7 bases. This CDR3 is built from 16 residues. CDR1 and CDR2 from the germline V gene are SEHNR and FQNEAQ (reference sequence). J lost 5 bases, V lost 2 bases, and 10 bases had no gene match. The CDR3 protein is CASSLSGGGLGDTQYF. The CDR3, as DNA: TGTGCCAGCAGCTTATCTGGCGGGGGACTGGGAGATACGCAGTATTTT.

This clonotype was seen more than once but under ten times. V usage is TRBV3-1 and J usage is TRBJ2-5; D uncertain. CDR3 length equals 15 residues. CDR1 is LGHDT and CDR2 is YNNKEL in the germline V gene (reference sequence). With 7 bases removed from V and 2 bases from J, the gap between germline ends came to 17 bases. The CDR3 reads CASKIGSHLQETQYF. For the CDR3, the DNA is TGTGCCAGCAAGATTGGGTCTCATCTTCAAGAGACCCAGTACTTC.

This chain links TRBV6-5 with TRBJ2-1; tentatively, D is TRBD1 (5 bases). Germline CDR1 and CDR2: MNHEY and SVGAGI. Trimming removed 2 bases at V and 2 bases at J, with 10 bases between. This CDR3 has 15 residues. CDR3 loop: CASSYEAGPYNEQFF. The CDR3 DNA reads TGTGCCAGCAGTTACGAGGCAGGGCCCTACAATGAGCAGTTCTTC.

This clonotype was detected only a few times. The rearrangement uses TRBV7-2 and TRBJ2-7, with D unclear. The CDR3 is 14 residues long. Germline-derived CDR1 and CDR2 are SGHTA and FQGNSA. Trimming cost V 2 bases and J 3 bases, with 11 bases left between them. In DNA, the CDR3 is TGTGCCAGCAGCTTAAAACCCGGCAACTACGAGCAGTACTTC. It codes for CASSLKPGNYEQYF.

The rearrangement links TRBV12-3 or TRBV12-4 to TRBJ1-6; D remains ambiguous. This CDR3 region has 14 residues. V was clipped by 6 bases and J by 6 bases, with 12 bases between them. This CDR3 reads CASRPDGINSPLHF. As DNA, the CDR3 is TGTGCCAGCAGGCCCGACGGAATTAATTCACCCCTCCACTTT.

This clonotype was detected a few times. The CDR3, as DNA: TGCGCCAGCAGCCAAGAAGGCGACTTTTCCTACGAGCAGTACTTC. Translated: CASSQEGDFSYEQYF. V is TRBV4-1 and J is TRBJ2-7, with D unresolved. Per the germline V gene, CDR1 is MGHRA and CDR2 is YSYEKL. The CDR3 consists of 15 residues. Trimming removed 0 bases at V and 1 base at J, with 10 bases between.

V usage is TRBV20-1 and J usage is TRBJ2-7, with TRBD2 identical over 11 bases. CDR1 is DFQATT, CDR2 SNEGSKA, per germline (reference sequence). V shed 1 base, J shed 2 bases, and the junction held 4 bases outside the gene matches. The CDR3 consists of 15 residues. The CDR3 region has the DNA TGCAGTGCTAGAGCTAGCGGGGGGCCTACCTACGAGCAGTACGTC. Its translation: CSARASGGPTYEQYV.

This clonotype was seen at least ten times. The CDR3 coding sequence is TGCAGTGCTAGTTTCGTGGGGGATGTCGGAGATACGCAGTATTTT. Amino acid sequence: CSASFVGDVGDTQYF. This sequence joins TRBV20-1 and TRBJ2-3; D is possibly TRBD1 or TRBD2 (5 bases each). Germline CDR1 reads DFQATT; CDR2 reads SNEGSKA (reference sequence). Trimming took 3 bases from V and 5 from J, leaving 18 bases between them. The CDR3 runs 15 residues.

The chain combines TRBV7-9 with TRBJ2-7; D remains ambiguous. V was trimmed by 5 bases and J by 6 bases, leaving 11 bases between them. The CDR3 has 12 residues. The germline V gene has CDR1 SEHNR and CDR2 FQNEAQ (reference sequence). CDR3 sequence reads: CASSPSVSEQYF. CDR3 nucleotides: TGTGCCAGCAGCCCATCCGTTTCCGAGCAGTACTTC. Combining the CDR3 with reference TRBV7-9 and TRBJ2-7 gives the whole variable domain DTGVSQNPRHKITKRGQNVTFRCDPISEHNRLYWYRQTLGQGPEFLTYFQNEAQLEKSRLLSDRFSAERPKGSFSTLEIQRTEQGDSAMYLCASSPSVSEQYFGPGTRLTVT.

There are many counts of this clonotype. The chain joins TRBV7-6 to TRBJ1-1; D is ambiguous. V lost 5 bases to trimming and J lost 0 bases, with 7 bases between them. The CDR3 length is 13 residues. Germline-derived CDR1 and CDR2 are SGHVS and FNYEAQ. CDR3 sequence: CASSQDLNTEAFF. CDR3 nucleotide sequence: TGTGCCAGCAGCCAAGACTTGAACACTGAAGCTTTCTTT.

In this sample, this clonotype turned up a few times. The V and J genes are TRBV28 and TRBJ2-7, with 7 bases aligning to TRBD2. This CDR3 contains 13 residues. Unmatched junction bases numbered 5, after V lost 3 bases and J lost 6 bases. Germline V lookup: CDR1 MDHEN, CDR2 SYDVKM. The CDR3 coding sequence is TGTGCCAGCAGTTTTGGGGGGGAAGCCGAGCAGTACTTC. Translation gives CASSFGGEAEQYF.